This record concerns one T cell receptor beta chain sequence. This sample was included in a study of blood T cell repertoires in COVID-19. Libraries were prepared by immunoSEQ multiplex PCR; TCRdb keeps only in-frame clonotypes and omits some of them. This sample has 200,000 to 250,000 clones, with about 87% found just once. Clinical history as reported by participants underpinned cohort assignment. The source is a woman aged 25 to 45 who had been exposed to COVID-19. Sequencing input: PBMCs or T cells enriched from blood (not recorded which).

CDR3: CASSLDLAASYEQYF. The CDR3 coding sequence is TGCGCCAGCAGCTTGGACCTAGCGGCCTCCTACGAGCAGTACTTC. V usage is TRBV5-1 and J usage is TRBJ2-7; TRBD2 agrees at 7 bases. This CDR3 spans 15 amino acids. The trim removed 0 bases at V and 0 bases at J, leaving 3 bases unmatched. Looked up from germline, CDR1 is SGHRS and CDR2 is YFSETQ.